This is a list of T cell receptor beta chains from one sample in a study of T cell responses to AZD1222 COVID-19 vaccine. Clones were read by immunoSEQ multiplex PCR, and TCRdb kept only the in-frame ones, dropping some. The sample holds about 140,000 clones; approximately 90% are singletons and the top ten take roughly 1.3%. The sequences come from peripheral blood, collected on day 0 of AZD1222 vaccination. The receptors here all came from an adult in good health. The CDR3 runs from the conserved cysteine through the conserved F or W. The order of the fields is V gene, CDR3 protein.

V gene: TRBV28; CDR3 protein: CASRGDSVYEQYF
V gene: TRBV19; CDR3 protein: CASGAGQGAFYEQYF
V gene: TRBV29-1; CDR3 protein: CSVEERPSTEAFF
V gene: TRBV24-1; CDR3 protein: CATSDAGQGSEKLFF
V gene: TRBV27; CDR3 protein: CASSPGTSGINEQYF
V gene: TRBV15; CDR3 protein: CATSRDAAQGVTIYF
V gene: TRBV28; CDR3 protein: CASSFGQDSNQPQHF
V gene: TRBV11-2; CDR3 protein: CASSSLSSLRGGGTEAFF
V gene: TRBV5-1; CDR3 protein: CASSLAGQTSPNYGYTF
V gene: TRBV30; CDR3 protein: CAWRVSEGTEAFF
V gene: TRBV18; CDR3 protein: CASSPPSNTEAFF
V gene: TRBV28; CDR3 protein: CASTPPSGTGGTEAFF
V gene: TRBV19; CDR3 protein: CASSIFGTPIAKNIQYF
V gene: TRBV30; CDR3 protein: CAWRPENTIYF
V gene: TRBV7-2; CDR3 protein: CASSLPGLDQPQHF
V gene: TRBV6-5; CDR3 protein: CASSYRGASTDTQYF
V gene: TRBV19; CDR3 protein: CASSSRQGRENTEAFF
V gene: TRBV5-1; CDR3 protein: CASSTDRGNSPLHF
V gene: TRBV7-2; CDR3 protein: CASSLARSPGARETQYF
V gene: TRBV27; CDR3 protein: CASSLSGTSSYEQYF
V gene: TRBV19; CDR3 protein: CASSIDGRPREKLFF
V gene: TRBV2; CDR3 protein: CASMKGRGERTEAFF
V gene: TRBV2; CDR3 protein: CASGLNYGYTF
V gene: TRBV12-3/TRBV12-4; CDR3 protein: CASSSDLDGYTF
V gene: TRBV29-1; CDR3 protein: CSAQNLQFMNTEAFF
V gene: TRBV7-8; CDR3 protein: CASSQSLRYGANYGYTF
V gene: TRBV6-5; CDR3 protein: CASRTGGGSPLHF
V gene: TRBV11-3; CDR3 protein: CASSLLRQPLKSPIKGYTF
V gene: TRBV19; CDR3 protein: CASRQSNPYNEQFF
V gene: TRBV19; CDR3 protein: CASSILGQLNSPLHF
V gene: TRBV30; CDR3 protein: CAWSGGPTSREEFF
V gene: TRBV2; CDR3 protein: CAGRGQGASGGYTF
V gene: TRBV11-2; CDR3 protein: CASSLGVTEAFF
V gene: TRBV10-3; CDR3 protein: CAISPSGGTDTQYF
V gene: TRBV28; CDR3 protein: CASSAPGLDRETQYF
V gene: TRBV6-5; CDR3 protein: CASSYSFPVRETQYF
V gene: TRBV20-1; CDR3 protein: CSASGFRTGGLTRLYGYTF
V gene: TRBV5-1; CDR3 protein: CASRLVTGSYNSPLHF
V gene: TRBV9; CDR3 protein: CASRGGGGYTF
V gene: TRBV6-1; CDR3 protein: CASSEEGQPRF
V gene: TRBV5-1; CDR3 protein: CASSLAWGQGAYEQYF
V gene: TRBV7-9; CDR3 protein: CASTREGTGVSNQPQHF
V gene: TRBV3-1/TRBV3-2; CDR3 protein: CASSLPGTSSGNTIYF
V gene: TRBV10-3; CDR3 protein: CAISESTFSTDTQYF